The next 14 T cell receptor beta chains were all read from a single sample in a study of blood T cell repertoires in COVID-19. Sequencing used immunoSEQ multiplex PCR; TCRdb keeps in-frame clones, though not all of them. Among a few hundred thousand clones listed, approximately 90% were seen once. The sequenced sample consisted of peripheral blood. The source of these receptors is a man aged 18 to 29 with active or convalescent COVID-19.

The chain employs TRBV7-2 and TRBJ1-4; TRBD1 aligns across 7 bases. CDR1 and CDR2 (germline): SGHTA, FQGNSA. V lost 1 base and J lost 4; bases outside the gene matches: 3. This CDR3 is 15 amino acids long. CDR3: CASSLEGASNEKLFF. CDR3 bases: TGTGCCAGCAGCTTAGAGGGGGCCAGTAATGAAAAACTGTTTTTT.

The chain employs TRBV27 and TRBJ1-1; 8 nucleotides line up with TRBD1. Per the germline V gene, CDR1 is MNHEY and CDR2 is SMNVEV (reference sequence). The CDR3 loop spans 15 amino acids. V was pared by 5 bases and J by 1 base, with 6 bases of the junction left unmatched. The CDR3 spells CASSGAGGGNTEAFF. As DNA, the CDR3 is TGTGCCAGCAGTGGGGCAGGGGGCGGGAACACTGAAGCTTTCTTT.

V and J are TRBV18 and TRBJ1-5; D might be TRBD1 (6 bases). V lost 5 bases, J lost 2 bases, and 16 bases lay in between. This CDR3 has 16 residues. CDR1 is KGHSH, CDR2 LQKENI, per germline. This chain's CDR3 is CASSETQGVRNQPQHF. Here the CDR3 DNA reads TGTGCCAGCTCAGAGACACAGGGAGTCCGCAATCAGCCCCAGCATTTT.

The chain is built from TRBV19 and TRBJ1-2; TRBD1 is a possible D gene (5 bases). Germline-derived CDR1 and CDR2 are LNHDA and SQIVND (reference sequence). CDR3 length: 17 amino acids. Trimming took off 5 bases at V and 5 bases at J, with 24 bases between the two ends. CDR3 protein: CASSSLQTTVAFYGYTF. CDR3 sequence (DNA): TGTGCCAGTAGTTCATTACAAACGACAGTCGCCTTTTATGGCTACACCTTC.

This chain connects TRBV7-3 to TRBJ1-4, with a weak D call TRBD1 (5 bases). The CDR3 covers 14 residues. Germline values: CDR1 SGHTA, CDR2 FQGTGA. V was trimmed by 10 bases and J by 2 bases, leaving 14 bases between them. The CDR3 DNA reads as TGTGCCACCCGCCAGGGCAGGACTAATGAAAAACTGTTTTTT. This encodes CATRQGRTNEKLFF. The complete variable domain, with remaining parts taken from reference TRBV7-3 and TRBJ1-4, reads GAGVSQTPSNKVTEKGKYVELRCDPISGHTALYWYRQSLGQGPEFLIYFQGTGAADDSGLPNDRFFAVRPEGSVSTLKIQRTERGDSAVYLCATRQGRTNEKLFFGSGTQLSVL.

This clone was seen more than once but under ten times. This rearrangement joins TRBV14 to TRBJ2-7; D is perhaps TRBD2 (6 bases). CDR1 is SGHDN, CDR2 FVKESK, per germline. The CDR3 totals 14 residues. V shed 1 base and J shed 1 base, with 8 bases lying between them. CDR3 bases: TGTGCCAGCAGCCAAGCCGGGGGTTCCTACGAGCAGTACTTC. The encoded protein is CASSQAGGSYEQYF.

The chain links TRBV19 to TRBJ1-2; 9 bases align to TRBD1. The CDR3 is made up of 15 amino acids. CDR1 is LNHDA and CDR2 is SQIVND in the germline V gene (reference sequence). The V and J ends lost 4 bases and 8 bases, in that order; junction bases with no gene match: 11. As DNA, the CDR3 is TGTGCCAGTAGTAGAGCCCCTAGGACAGGGGAAGGCTACACCTTC. This gives the protein CASSRAPRTGEGYTF.

This clone is a singleton in its sample. The chain employs TRBV4-1 and TRBJ2-3; no firm D call. The CDR3 sequence is 15 residues long. From germline, CDR1 is MGHRA and CDR2 YSYEKL. The V end was cut by 2 bases, the J end by 3 bases, with 12 bases between. For the CDR3, the DNA is TGCGCCAGCAGCCAATCTGTTGGAGCTACAGATACGCAGTATTTT. This encodes CASSQSVGATDTQYF.

The CDR3 protein is CASSLGGRNEQFF. The CDR3 DNA reads TGTGCCAGCAGCTTAGGAGGGAGGAATGAGCAGTTCTTC. V usage is TRBV7-7 and J usage is TRBJ2-1, with D tentatively TRBD2 (6 bases). The CDR3 is 13 residues long. Trimming stripped 1 base from V and 7 bases from J, with 8 bases between. Germline V gene lookup returns CDR1 SSHAT and CDR2 FNYEAQ (reference sequence).

This clone has only one observation. The CDR3 DNA is TGTGCCAGCAGTCCCCGGACAGGGGCTCTTCTAACTAACTATGGCTACACCTTC. Translated, it gives CASSPRTGALLTNYGYTF. The genes are TRBV27 and TRBJ1-2, with 9 nucleotides matching TRBD1. Trimming removed 5 bases from V and 0 bases from J; junction bases left unmatched: 13. The CDR3 loop spans 18 amino acids. Germline V lookup: CDR1 MNHEY, CDR2 SMNVEV (reference sequence).

CDR3 residues: CASSRVRGNEQYF. The CDR3 DNA follows: TGTGCCAGCAGCCGGGTCAGGGGCAACGAGCAGTACTTC. J is TRBJ2-7 and V is TRBV7-2, with D possibly matching TRBD1 (6 bases). The CDR3 consists of 13 residues. V was clipped by 5 bases and J by 5 bases, with 13 bases between them. Germline V gives CDR1 SGHTA, CDR2 FQGNSA.

The CDR3 DNA is TGTGCCAGCAGTTATTCTAGCCCAGCGGGAGTCTACAATGAGCAGTTCTTC. Translation: CASSYSSPAGVYNEQFF. V and J are TRBV6-2 or TRBV6-3 and TRBJ2-1; 8 bases fit TRBD2. The germline V gene has CDR1 MNHEY and CDR2 SVGEGT. This CDR3 is built from 17 residues. The V segment lost 3 bases and the J segment 3 bases; nucleotides outside the gene matches: 10.

The chain is built from TRBV5-1 and TRBJ2-1; TRBD1 is a possible D gene (6 bases). The CDR3 is 13 amino acids. Germline CDR1 is SGHRS and CDR2 is YFSETQ. V lost 4 bases to trimming and J lost 15 bases, with 20 bases between them. In nucleotides, the CDR3 is TGCGCCAGCAGCGCGGACAGAAGAAAGTCGGGGTTCTTC. Its translation is CASSADRRKSGFF.

The chain employs TRBV7-2 and TRBJ2-1; D might be TRBD2 (5 bases). Germline V CDR1 and CDR2: SGHTA, FQGNSA. Trimming took off 2 bases at V and 9 bases at J, with 8 bases between the two ends. CDR3 size: 12 residues. CDR3 sequence (DNA): TGTGCCAGCAGCTTACTCAGCGGTGAGCAGTTCTTC. It translates to CASSLLSGEQFF.